This T cell receptor beta chain was retrieved from a study of T-cell memory formation after mild COVID-19. Overall study: TCR clustering was largely donor specific. Overall study results and limits: Shrinking CD4+ clones were chiefly CM and EM; CD8+ ones were chiefly EMRA. The pre-infection memory compartment contained some responding clones, suggesting cross-reactive memory joined. Clones that got smaller from day 15 to 85 had even CD4/CD8, while clones growing later tipped toward CD4+.

TCRdb re-derived calls from the 5' RACE reads in MiXCR, one entry per CDR3 protein. The data hold fewer than 95,000 distinct CDR3 sequences, with approximately 13% observed a single time. The V gene's germline CDR1 is SGHAT and CDR2 FQNNGV. The ends lost 4 bases at V and 0 bases at J; junction bases unmatched: 8. The CDR3 totals 17 residues. This clonotype was counted between two and nine times. Antigen unknown. The V call is TRBV11-2, the J call TRBJ2-3; the match to TRBD2 covers 9 bases. What was sequenced was PBMCs or a T cell subset sorted from them (not recorded which). The receptor was isolated from an adult woman who had mild COVID-19 (a few samples of this study predate the infection). Cell type and time point are not known. The CDR3 DNA sequence: TGTGCCAGCAGCTCCCAGACTAGCGGATCTAGCACAGATACGCAGTATTTT. This translates into CASSSQTSGSSTDTQYF.